This T cell receptor beta chain is drawn from a study of shared clonotypes between healthy human individuals. Study observations and caveats: Rarefaction showed that sequencing of sorted subsets was incomplete (despite large depth). In this cohort, only blood was sampled, and tissue repertoires likely differ.

Notes on this clone: Its matching antigen is unknown.

Trimming took 4 bases from V and 0 from J, leaving 15 bases between them. Looked up from germline, CDR1 is SGDLS and CDR2 is YYNGEE. This CDR3 comprises 16 residues. Across several immunoSEQ plates, the genomic DNA of each subset was split evenly. Libraries were prepared by immunoSEQ multiplex PCR; TCRdb keeps only in-frame clonotypes and omits some of them. The sample gives a few hundred thousand clones, roughly 96% of which show up once; 0.32% is in the top ten. The chain recombines TRBV9 with TRBJ2-3; D call uncertain. Material for sequencing was memory CD8+ T cells sorted from blood. Subset meaning: CD45RO+ cells pooled with CCR7-negative TemRA cells. The source of this sequence is a man younger than 45 in good health. This CDR3 reads CASSLIASPSTDTQYF. The CDR3 coding sequence is TGTGCCAGCAGCCTGATAGCCTCTCCTAGCACAGATACGCAGTATTTT.